The 18 T cell receptor beta chains reported below all come from one sample, sequenced in a study of T cells after posttransplantation cyclophosphamide. Cells defined as naive were viable CD3+CD4+ or CD3+CD8+ and CCR7+CD45RA+CD45RO-CD95-CD27+CD28+. Profiling relied on immunoSEQ multiplex PCR, and the TCRdb table lists in-frame clones only, not all of them. Among around 31,000 clones listed, 75% to 95% were seen once. The sequenced material came from naive CD4+ T cells sorted from blood. These receptors came from a man between 25 and 39 years old in good health and a related stem cell transplant donor.

Concerning this clone: Mismatch with germline at one junction end may stem from a read error. The same CDR3 can be traced to other DNA sequences in this sample. The chain is built from TRBV5-1 and TRBJ1-4, with 12 bases lining up with TRBD1. The CDR3 consists of 16 residues. Germline V gene lookup returns CDR1 SGHRS and CDR2 YFSETQ. This chain's CDR3 is CASSTGTGGISEKLFF. CDR3 in DNA: TGCGCCAGCAGCACCGGGACAGGGGGCATAAGTGAAAAACTATTTTTT.

The genes are TRBV19 and TRBJ2-1; D is unclear. The germline gives CDR1 LNHDA, CDR2 SQIVND (reference sequence). The CDR3 covers 11 residues. V was cut by 3 bases and J by 8 bases, with 5 bases left in between. CDR3 in amino acids: CASSIRYEQFF. CDR3 in DNA: TGTGCCAGTAGTATCCGTTATGAGCAGTTCTTC.

The J gene is TRBJ2-3, the V gene TRBV4-3; D is uncertain. Germline assignment: CDR1 LGHNA and CDR2 YSLEER. The CDR3 has 15 residues. V was pared by 1 base and J by 3 bases, with 11 bases between. The DNA of the CDR3 is TGCGCCAGCAGCCAAGGGCATGCAGGAACAGATACGCAGTATTTT. It encodes CASSQGHAGTDTQYF.

The chain employs TRBV5-1 and TRBJ1-2, with D perhaps TRBD1 (5 bases). Germline V gives CDR1 SGHRS, CDR2 YFSETQ. Deletions cut 4 bases from V and 7 bases from J, with 17 bases between. The length of the CDR3 is 14 residues. Written as DNA, the CDR3 is TGCGCCAGCAGCCGAGAAGGGGTCCTTTCTGGCTACACCTTC. It yields the protein CASSREGVLSGYTF.

The rearrangement links TRBV6-1 to TRBJ2-7; tentative D call: TRBD1 (5 bases). The V gene lost 4 bases and the J gene lost 0 bases, with 10 bases spanning the gap. CDR1 and CDR2 from the germline V gene are MNHNS and SASEGT. This CDR3 region has 14 residues. The CDR3 nucleotides are TGTGCCAGCAGTGCGTCAGGGTCCTCCTACGAGCAGTACTTC. Translating it yields CASSASGSSYEQYF.

The gene calls are TRBV27 and TRBJ2-4; a possible D gene is TRBD1 (5 bases). The CDR3 has 17 amino acids. Germline assignment: CDR1 MNHEY and CDR2 SMNVEV (reference sequence). V lost 1 base and J 2 bases, leaving 15 bases between the germline ends. Here the CDR3 reads CASSLFPPGSTKNIQYF. The CDR3 bases are TGTGCCAGCAGTTTATTCCCCCCAGGGTCGACCAAAAACATTCAGTACTTC.

This chain links TRBV5-8 with TRBJ2-3; TRBD1 might be the D (7 bases). The CDR3 consists of 13 residues. Germline CDR1 and CDR2: SGHTS and YDEGEE. Trimming cost V 5 bases and J 8 bases, with 15 bases left between them. The CDR3 nucleotides read TGTGCCAGCAGGGGACAGCACGGGGGTACGCAGTATTTT. It yields the protein CASRGQHGGTQYF.

The V call is TRBV6-6, the J call TRBJ2-7; D perhaps matches TRBD2 (6 bases). There are 13 residues in the CDR3. CDR1 and CDR2 from the germline V gene are MNHNY and SVGAGI (reference sequence). V lost 7 bases to trimming and J lost 9 bases, with 19 bases between them. The CDR3 sequence: CASTYRRGDGQYF. For the CDR3, the DNA is TGTGCCAGCACCTACAGGCGGGGAGATGGGCAGTACTTC.

The CDR3 nucleotides are TGCGCCAGCAGCTTGGTGATAGATGCAGATACGCAGTATTTT. This translates into CASSLVIDADTQYF. The chain uses TRBV5-1 and TRBJ2-3; D gene ambiguous. This CDR3 region has 14 residues. Trimming took 0 bases from V and 4 from J, leaving 9 bases between them. The V gene's germline CDR1 is SGHRS and CDR2 YFSETQ.

The chain employs TRBV18 and TRBJ1-5; D might be TRBD1 (5 bases). This CDR3 has 16 residues. V lost 3 bases, J lost 5 bases, and 17 bases lay in between. Germline CDR1 is KGHSH and CDR2 is LQKENI. The CDR3 sequence: CASSPLGPGGDQPQHF. CDR3 in DNA: TGTGCCAGCTCACCCCTGGGACCCGGAGGGGATCAGCCCCAGCATTTT.

The chain is built from TRBV6-4 and TRBJ1-1; D not certain. The CDR3 is 15 residues long. Trimming stripped 3 bases from V and 5 bases from J, with 16 bases between. CDR1 is MRHNA, CDR2 SNTAGT, per germline. In nucleotides, the CDR3 is TGTGCCAGCAGTGAGTCCGTAGCCAGGAGGACTGAAGCTTTCTTT. This gives the protein CASSESVARRTEAFF.

The V gene is TRBV7-3, the J gene TRBJ2-1, with TRBD2 matching over 13 bases. The V gene's germline CDR1 is SGHTA and CDR2 FQGTGA. CDR3 length equals 16 residues. The V segment lost 5 bases and the J segment 4 bases; nucleotides outside the gene matches: 5. Here the CDR3 reads CASSPTSGGGYNEQFF. Here the CDR3 DNA reads TGTGCCAGCAGCCCAACTAGCGGGGGGGGATACAATGAGCAGTTCTTC.

This chain joins TRBV6-5 and TRBJ2-1, with D maybe TRBD1 (5 bases). With 7 bases removed from V and 5 bases from J, the gap between germline ends came to 9 bases. Germline lookup yields CDR1 MNHEY and CDR2 SVGAGI. There are 12 residues in the CDR3. Here the CDR3 reads CASTRANNEQFF. The CDR3 DNA reads TGTGCCAGCACCAGGGCCAACAATGAGCAGTTCTTC.

The chain couples TRBV2 to TRBJ2-7; D may be TRBD1 (5 bases). The CDR3 consists of 13 residues. Trimming took off 7 bases at V and 1 base at J, with 11 bases between the two ends. The V gene's germline CDR1 is SNHLY and CDR2 FYNNEI. The CDR3 here is CASNTDRSYEQYF. CDR3 sequence (DNA): TGTGCCAGCAACACCGACAGATCCTACGAGCAGTACTTC.

The rearrangement uses TRBV9 and TRBJ1-2; the match to TRBD1 covers 7 bases. Trimming took 3 bases from V and 3 from J; bases not matched to a gene: 5. Germline lookup yields CDR1 SGDLS and CDR2 YYNGEE. The CDR3 covers 14 residues. The chain's CDR3 is CASSATGQDYGYTF. CDR3 sequence (DNA): TGTGCCAGCAGCGCTACTGGACAGGACTATGGCTACACCTTC. Drawing the rest from reference TRBV9 and TRBJ1-2, the complete variable domain is DSGVTQTPKHLITATGQRVTLRCSPRSGDLSVYWYQQSLDQGLQFLIQYYNGEERAKGNILERFSAQQFPDLHSELNLSSLELGDSALYFCASSATGQDYGYTFGSGTRLTVV.

V usage is TRBV10-3 and J usage is TRBJ1-5; 7 positions agree with TRBD1. Germline assignment: CDR1 ENHRY and CDR2 SYGVKD. V gave up 2 bases and J gave up 2 bases; unmatched junction bases: 0. This CDR3 contains 14 residues. In nucleotides, the CDR3 is TGTGCCATCAGTGAGGGGACAGGCAATCAGCCCCAGCATTTT. As protein: CAISEGTGNQPQHF.

V usage is TRBV6-5 and J usage is TRBJ1-3; perhaps TRBD1 as D (6 bases). CDR1 MNHEY and CDR2 SVGAGI come from the germline V gene. Trimming left V 7 bases short and J 8 bases short, with 12 bases between. The CDR3 is 12 residues long. CDR3 DNA sequence: TGTGCCAGCACCTCGACAGGACACACCATATATTTT. Its protein product is CASTSTGHTIYF.

The chain is built from TRBV5-1 and TRBJ2-3; 8 nucleotides match TRBD1. The CDR3 extends over 16 amino acids. The J segment lost 6 bases and the V segment lost 4 bases, leaving 13 bases of the junction unmatched. Germline CDR1 SGHRS, CDR2 YFSETQ. This CDR3 reads CASSTQQGVDPDTQYF. CDR3 nucleotide sequence: TGCGCCAGCAGCACCCAACAGGGGGTCGATCCCGATACGCAGTATTTT.